The T cell receptor (beta chain) under discussion was sequenced for a study of cytomegalovirus exposure and HLA in healthy donors. Worth noting for this clone: Antigen: not known. An end of the junction differs from the germline gene, which may be a read error.

Broader study findings: A missense DCLRE1C variant was associated with V- and J-gene trimming of TCR beta chains in a later analysis, and an independent cohort replicated the association. Donors were assumed by presence/absence analyses to have roughly uniform sequencing depth. Earlier findings revealed that most TCR beta V segments proved productive either about 87% or about 30% of the time.

Looked up from germline, CDR1 is SEHNR and CDR2 is FQNEAQ (reference sequence). There are 11 residues in the CDR3. 13 Jbeta primers and 60 Vbeta primers were used for the PCR. Sequencing was performed with immunoSEQ multiplex PCR; in TCRdb, only in-frame clones are kept and a portion is missing. Among approximately 200,000 clones, roughly 83% were seen once, and the ten largest hold about 0.25%. The source material was PBMCs. The V gene is TRBV7-9, the J gene TRBJ1-2; 10 bases map to TRBD1. This sequence originates from a boy aged 10-17 years in good health and CMV-seronegative. Written as DNA, the CDR3 is TGTTCCAGTGGACAGGGGGACTCGAAAACCTTC. It codes for CSSGQGDSKTF.